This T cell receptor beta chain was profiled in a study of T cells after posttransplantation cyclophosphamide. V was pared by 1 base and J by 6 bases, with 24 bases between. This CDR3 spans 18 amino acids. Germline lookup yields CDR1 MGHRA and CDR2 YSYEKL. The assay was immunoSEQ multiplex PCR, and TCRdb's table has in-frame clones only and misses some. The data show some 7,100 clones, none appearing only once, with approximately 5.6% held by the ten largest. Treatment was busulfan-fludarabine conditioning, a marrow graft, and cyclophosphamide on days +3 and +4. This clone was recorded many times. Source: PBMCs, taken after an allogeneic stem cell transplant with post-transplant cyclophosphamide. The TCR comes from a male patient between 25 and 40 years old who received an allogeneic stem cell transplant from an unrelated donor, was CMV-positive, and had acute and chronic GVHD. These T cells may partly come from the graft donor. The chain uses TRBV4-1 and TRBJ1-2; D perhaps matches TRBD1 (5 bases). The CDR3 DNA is TGCGCCAGCAGCCAAGGAAGGGCGCGGCGAGCCTGGGGGGATGGCTACACCTTC. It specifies CASSQGRARRAWGDGYTF.